These 22 T cell receptor beta chains were all obtained from the same sample, sequenced in a study of blood T cell repertoires in COVID-19. The protocol was immunoSEQ multiplex PCR, while the TCRdb copy is restricted to in-frame clones and leaves out a portion. The data hold around 320,000 clones, with 90% observed a single time. Sequencing was done on a sample of PBMCs or T cells enriched from blood (not recorded which). The receptors stem from a woman aged 18 to 35 with acute COVID-19.

This clone came up once. The chain joins TRBV28 to TRBJ2-2, with D maybe TRBD2 (5 bases). This CDR3 is built from 15 residues. The germline CDR1 and CDR2 sequences are MDHEN and SYDVKM. The V gene lost 3 bases and the J gene lost 4 bases, with 12 bases spanning the gap. The CDR3 nucleotides are TGTGCCAGCAGTTTCTGGCAAGGAGGCACCGGGGAGCTGTTTTTT. Translation gives CASSFWQGGTGELFF.

The rearrangement joins TRBV14 to TRBJ1-2; D ambiguous. CDR1 SGHDN and CDR2 FVKESK come from the germline V gene. The CDR3 has 12 amino acids. The V end lost 0 bases, the J end lost 7 bases, and 6 bases lay between the germline ends. CDR3: CASSQDRGGYTF. The DNA for the CDR3 is TGTGCCAGCAGCCAAGATCGCGGTGGCTACACCTTC.

The rearrangement joins TRBV5-6 to TRBJ2-7; D possibly corresponds to TRBD1 (6 bases). The V and J ends lost 5 bases and 2 bases respectively, with 11 bases between them. Germline lookup yields CDR1 SGHDT and CDR2 YYEEEE. This CDR3 has 13 residues. This CDR3 reads CASRADRTYEQYF. The CDR3, as DNA: TGTGCCAGCAGGGCGGACAGAACCTACGAGCAGTACTTC.

The CDR3 here is CASTSGGGQNQPQHF. In nucleotides, the CDR3 is TGTGCCAGCACCTCCGGAGGGGGCCAAAATCAGCCCCAGCATTTT. This rearrangement joins TRBV28 to TRBJ1-5; 7 nucleotides line up with TRBD1. The CDR3 contains 15 residues. The V gene's germline CDR1 is MDHEN and CDR2 SYDVKM. Trimming removed 7 bases from V and 4 bases from J; junction bases left unmatched: 10.

This clone occurred once. The chain is built from TRBV29-1 and TRBJ2-2; 10 nucleotides match TRBD2. The CDR3 extends over 16 amino acids. Germline V gene data show CDR1 as SQVTM and CDR2 as ANQGSEA. The J segment lost 7 bases and the V segment lost 2 bases, leaving 10 bases of the junction unmatched. The DNA of the CDR3 is TGCAGCGTTGAATCCAGCGGGAGGGCCTATAGCGGGGAGCTGTTTTTT. It translates to CSVESSGRAYSGELFF.

The chain recombines TRBV6-4 with TRBJ2-1, with 8 bases identical to TRBD2. Germline V gives CDR1 MRHNA, CDR2 SNTAGT. This CDR3 region has 13 residues. V gave up 5 bases and J gave up 7 bases; unmatched junction bases: 4. The DNA for the CDR3 is TGTGCCAGCAGTCGGGAGGGCGGGAATGAGCAGTTCTTC. Its protein product is CASSREGGNEQFF.

V is TRBV7-2 and J is TRBJ2-1; D gene unclear. Deletions cut 6 bases from V and 4 bases from J, with 19 bases between. CDR3 length: 16 amino acids. Looked up from germline, CDR1 is SGHTA and CDR2 is FQGNSA. CDR3 bases: TGTGCCAGCAGACCGGAGTTTGAGTCGAGGTACAATGAGCAGTTCTTC. Protein: CASRPEFESRYNEQFF.

J is TRBJ1-2 and V is TRBV2; 9 nucleotides agree with TRBD1. J gave up 3 bases and V 6 bases, and 5 bases lay outside the gene matches. The V gene's germline CDR1 is SNHLY and CDR2 FYNNEI. CDR3 length: 14 residues. CDR3 sequence (DNA): TGTGCCAGCAGACAGGGGGCCGGCGACTATGGCTACACCTTC. As protein: CASRQGAGDYGYTF.

The chain links TRBV18 to TRBJ2-2, with 8 nucleotides matching TRBD2. J gave up 3 bases and V 6 bases, and 9 bases lay outside the gene matches. CDR1 and CDR2 (germline): KGHSH, LQKENI. The CDR3 extends over 16 amino acids. CDR3 DNA: TGTGCCAGCTCTCGGACTAGTAGCGGGGACACCGGGGAGCTGTTTTTT. Its translation is CASSRTSSGDTGELFF.

The rearrangement uses TRBV27 and TRBJ2-1; 7 positions match TRBD1. The germline gives CDR1 MNHEY, CDR2 SMNVEV (reference sequence). Germline trimming cut 1 base from V and 0 bases from J; bases unmatched to any gene: 6. This CDR3 spans 17 amino acids. CDR3 in amino acids: CASSLFPPGGSYNEQFF. The CDR3 DNA sequence: TGTGCCAGCAGTTTATTCCCGCCAGGGGGCTCCTACAATGAGCAGTTCTTC.

V gene TRBV5-4 combines with J gene TRBJ2-5; unclear D gene. V lost 0 bases and J lost 4, with 4 bases in between. CDR1 and CDR2 from the germline V gene are SGHNT and YYREEE (reference sequence). The length of the CDR3 is 12 residues. CDR3 amino acids: CASSLGAETQYF. In nucleotides, the CDR3 is TGTGCCAGCAGCTTGGGGGCAGAGACCCAGTACTTC.

This sequence joins TRBV13 and TRBJ2-3; TRBD1 matches 8 bases. V lost 4 bases to trimming and J lost 2 bases; unmatched junction nucleotides: 11. CDR1 is PRHDT and CDR2 is FYEKMQ in the germline V gene (reference sequence). This CDR3 is 17 amino acids long. CDR3 sequence: CASSSTGDRSYTDTQYF. The CDR3 DNA follows: TGTGCCAGCAGCTCGACCGGGGACAGGAGTTACACAGATACGCAGTATTTT.

The genes are TRBV5-4 and TRBJ2-5; D gene uncertain. CDR3 length equals 15 residues. Germline V gene data show CDR1 as SGHNT and CDR2 as YYREEE (reference sequence). Trimming left V 4 bases short and J 2 bases short, with 15 bases between. The CDR3 DNA is TGTGCCAGCAGCCCGGGTGGCGGAAAACAAGAGACCCAGTACTTC. Translation: CASSPGGGKQETQYF.

This clone was recorded once. V gene TRBV7-9 combines with J gene TRBJ1-1; D is undetermined. The CDR3 covers 15 residues. Looked up from germline, CDR1 is SEHNR and CDR2 is FQNEAQ (reference sequence). V was shortened by 1 base and J by 0 bases, with 9 bases between the two germline ends. The CDR3 sequence is CASSLVGGVNTEAFF. CDR3 coding DNA: TGTGCCAGCAGCTTAGTTGGCGGGGTGAACACTGAAGCTTTCTTT.

The CDR3 bases are TGTGCAAGTCGCTTAGTTTGCCCTGAAACAGGGTCGGAGAACACTGAAGCTTTCTTT. Amino acid sequence: CASRLVCPETGSENTEAFF. V usage is TRBV12-2 and J usage is TRBJ1-1; TRBD1, the table's D call, lacks a check against the DNA. TRBV12-2 is a recognized pseudogene. The CDR3 spans 19 residues.

This clone appeared a single time. The rearrangement links TRBV5-4 to TRBJ2-5, with D possibly matching TRBD1 (6 bases). The CDR3 length is 14 residues. V lost 4 bases to trimming and J lost 5 bases, with 15 bases between them. CDR1 is SGHNT, CDR2 YYREEE, per germline (reference sequence). DNA for the CDR3: TGTGCCAGCAGCCGAGGGGGAGATTGGGAGACCCAGTACTTC. Translating gives CASSRGGDWETQYF.

V is TRBV5-6 and J is TRBJ2-2; D may be TRBD2 (6 bases). The CDR3 loop spans 14 amino acids. The V gene's germline CDR1 is SGHDT and CDR2 YYEEEE. The V gene lost 4 bases and the J gene lost 6 bases, with 13 bases spanning the gap. The CDR3 loop is CASSLGLRAGELFF. For the CDR3, the DNA is TGTGCCAGCAGCCTGGGACTGCGGGCCGGGGAGCTGTTTTTT.

Details on this clone: This same CDR3 is encoded by further DNA sequences in the sample. V gene TRBV5-1 combines with J gene TRBJ1-6; 7 nucleotides align to TRBD1. The CDR3 is made up of 14 amino acids. Trimming cost V 0 bases and J 7 bases; bases outside gene matches: 1. Germline values: CDR1 SGHRS, CDR2 YFSETQ. This chain's CDR3 is CASSLGQGNSPLHF. CDR3 sequence (DNA): TGCGCCAGCAGCTTGGGACAGGGAAATTCACCCCTCCACTTT. Using reference TRBV5-1 and TRBJ1-6 for the parts outside the CDR3, the full variable domain is KAGVTQTPRYLIKTRGQQVTLSCSPISGHRSVSWYQQTPGQGLQFLFEYFSETQRNKGNFPGRFSGRQFSNSRSEMNVSTLELGDSALYLCASSLGQGNSPLHFGNGTRLTVT.

CDR3 nucleotide sequence: TGCGCCAGCAGCTTGGCTGACAGGGTAGGTACGACTGAAGCTTTCTTT. Translated, it gives CASSLADRVGTTEAFF. This chain uses TRBV5-1 with TRBJ1-1; 7 bases are a match to TRBD1. There are 16 residues in the CDR3. Germline V gives CDR1 SGHRS, CDR2 YFSETQ. Trimming took 0 bases from V and 5 from J; bases not matched to a gene: 10.

CDR3 sequence: CASSLTGTYEQYF. The CDR3 DNA sequence: TGTGCCAGCAGTTTGACAGGAACCTACGAGCAGTACTTC. The V gene is TRBV28, the J gene TRBJ2-7; tentatively, D is TRBD1 (6 bases). Germline CDR1 is MDHEN and CDR2 is SYDVKM. The CDR3 has 13 amino acids. With 3 bases removed from V and 2 bases from J, the gap between germline ends came to 8 bases.

This chain links TRBV11-2 with TRBJ2-7; TRBD2 agrees at 8 bases. Germline CDR1 SGHAT, CDR2 FQNNGV. With 1 base clipped from V and 2 bases from J, the junction kept 13 bases outside the gene matches. The CDR3 totals 18 residues. The CDR3 here is CASSLVGRLAGQPYEQYF. CDR3 coding DNA: TGTGCCAGCAGCTTAGTGGGGCGGCTAGCGGGCCAACCCTACGAGCAGTACTTC.

The chain employs TRBV19 and TRBJ1-5; D call uncertain. Trimming cost V 3 bases and J 1 base, with 7 bases left between them. CDR1 LNHDA and CDR2 SQIVND come from the germline V gene (reference sequence). This CDR3 has 14 residues. The CDR3 DNA follows: TGTGCCAGTAGTATGGGCAGGAGCAATCAGCCCCAGCATTTT. As protein: CASSMGRSNQPQHF.